This T cell receptor beta chain was identified during a study of T cells after yellow fever vaccination. Trimming stripped 6 bases from V and 5 bases from J, with 13 bases between. There are 12 residues in the CDR3. Germline V gene data show CDR1 as DFQATT and CDR2 as SNEGSKA (reference sequence). A process of 5'RACE template switching, which added a universal primer site and UMIs, was used to make TCR cDNA. From the 5' RACE reads, TCRdb called clonotypes with MiXCR, one entry per CDR3 protein. This table has about 350,000 distinct CDR3 sequences, 7% to 9% appearing once. The V and J genes are TRBV20-1 and TRBJ1-2, with D maybe TRBD1 (5 bases). This clonotype originated in a man aged 18 to 29 who received the YFV17D yellow fever vaccine. The specimen comprised PBMCs, sampled roughly 47 days after the first yellow fever vaccination. DNA of the CDR3: TGCAGTGCAACCGCCGGGGGATATGGCTACACCTTC. This translates into CSATAGGYGYTF.